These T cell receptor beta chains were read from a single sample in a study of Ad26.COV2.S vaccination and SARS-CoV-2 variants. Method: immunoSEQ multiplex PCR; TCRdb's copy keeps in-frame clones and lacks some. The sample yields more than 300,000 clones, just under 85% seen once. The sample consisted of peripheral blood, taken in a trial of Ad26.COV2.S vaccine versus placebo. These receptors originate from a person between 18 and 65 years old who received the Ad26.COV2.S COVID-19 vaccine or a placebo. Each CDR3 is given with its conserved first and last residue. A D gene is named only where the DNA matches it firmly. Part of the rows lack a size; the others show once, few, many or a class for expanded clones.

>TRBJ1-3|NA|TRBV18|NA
TGTGCCAGCTCACCGGAAACCTCTGGAAACACCATATATTTT
CASSPETSGNTIYF
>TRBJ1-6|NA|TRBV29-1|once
TGCAGCGTTGTGCAGGGACCGAATTCACCCCTCCACTTT
CSVVQGPNSPLHF
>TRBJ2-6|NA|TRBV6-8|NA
TGTGCCAGCAGACTCCAGGGAGCTGGGGCCAACGTCCTGACTTTC
CASRLQGAGANVLTF
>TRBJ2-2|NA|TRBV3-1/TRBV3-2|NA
TGTGCCAGCACCCCCGGGAACACCGGGGAGCTGTTTTTT
CASTPGNTGELFF
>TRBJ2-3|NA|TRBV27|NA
TGTGCCAGCAGTTTAAATGGACACACAGATACGCAGTATTTT
CASSLNGHTDTQYF
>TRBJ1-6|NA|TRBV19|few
TGTGCCAGTAGTAAGGGGAATTCACCCCTCCACTTT
CASSKGNSPLHF
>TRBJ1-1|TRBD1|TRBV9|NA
TGTGCCAGCAGCGGGGGACAGGGTCGGAGCACTGAAGCTTTCTTT
CASSGGQGRSTEAFF
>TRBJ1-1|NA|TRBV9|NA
TGTGCCAGCAGCGTAGATCGCGGGAACATGAACACTGAAGCTTTCTTT
CASSVDRGNMNTEAFF
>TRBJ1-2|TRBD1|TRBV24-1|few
TGTGCCACCAGTGACCCCGACAGGGGGCAAGGCTACACCTTC
CATSDPDRGQGYTF
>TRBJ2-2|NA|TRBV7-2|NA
TGTGCCAGCAGCCATGGTCAGGCCGCTGGGGAGCTGTTTTTT
CASSHGQAAGELFF
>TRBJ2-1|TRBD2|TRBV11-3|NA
TGTGCCAGCAGCTTAGGAGCGGGGAATCAGTTCTTC
CASSLGAGNQFF
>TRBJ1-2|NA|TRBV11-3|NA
TGTGCCAGCAGTTCATCTGGCGGTAACTATGGCTACACCTTC
CASSSSGGNYGYTF
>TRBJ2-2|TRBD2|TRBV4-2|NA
TGTGCCAGCAGCCCCTCTGGCTGGCGGGGGGACACCGGGGAGCTGTTTTTT
CASSPSGWRGDTGELFF
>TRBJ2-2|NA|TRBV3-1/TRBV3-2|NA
TGTGCCAGCAGCACCCCACACGGCACCGGGGAGCTGTTTTTT
CASSTPHGTGELFF
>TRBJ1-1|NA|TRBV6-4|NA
TGTGCCAGCAGTGACCCTTTAAAAGGGGCTTTCTTT
CASSDPLKGAFF
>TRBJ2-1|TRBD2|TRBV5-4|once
TGTGCCAGCAGCTCCCCGGTTGGTAGCGGGGGGAATGAGCAGTTCTTC
CASSSPVGSGGNEQFF
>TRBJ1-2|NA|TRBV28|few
TGTGCCAGCAGTCTGGACACCTCTGGCTACACCTTC
CASSLDTSGYTF
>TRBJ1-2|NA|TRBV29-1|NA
TGCAGCGTCGCCTCCGGGACCCTACCCCCCTATGGCTACACCTTC
CSVASGTLPPYGYTF
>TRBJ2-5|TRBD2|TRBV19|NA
TGTGCCAGTAGTACCTCCCAGGGAGGGCCCAAGACCCAGTACTTC
CASSTSQGGPKTQYF
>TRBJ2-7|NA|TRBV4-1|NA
TGCGCCAGCAGCCAAGATGATCCCGCTACTGCCCTTGGGGAGCAGTACTTC
CASSQDDPATALGEQYF
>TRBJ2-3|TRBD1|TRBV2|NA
TGTGCCAGCAGCCGGGGACAGGGGATGACAGATACGCAGTATTTT
CASSRGQGMTDTQYF
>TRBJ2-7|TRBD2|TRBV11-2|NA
TGTGCCAGCAGCCCTACTAGCGGGGGCGAGCAGTACTTC
CASSPTSGGEQYF
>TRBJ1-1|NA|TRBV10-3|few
TGTGCCACCTCTCCCACGGCCCTCCGGGACATTGAAGCTTTCTTT
CATSPTALRDIEAFF
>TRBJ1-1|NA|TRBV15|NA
TGTGCCACCAGCAGAGAAACCGGGACAACGAACACTGAAGCTTTCTTT
CATSRETGTTNTEAFF
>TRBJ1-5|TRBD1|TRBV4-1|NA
TGCGCCAGCAGCCCTTTTTTCGGGACAGGGAATCAGCCCCAGCATTTT
CASSPFFGTGNQPQHF
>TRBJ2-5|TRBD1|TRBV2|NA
TGTGCCAGCAGTTCATGGGGGGACAGGGCTTACCAAGAGACCCAGTACTTC
CASSSWGDRAYQETQYF
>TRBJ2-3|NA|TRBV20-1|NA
TGCAGTGCGGCAGACTTCGATACGCAGTATTTT
CSAADFDTQYF
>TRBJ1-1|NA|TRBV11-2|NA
TGTGCCAGCAGCTTAGAGGCGGCCAACACTGAAGCTTTCTTT
CASSLEAANTEAFF
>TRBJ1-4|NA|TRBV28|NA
TGTGCCAGCCTCCCCCTTGGTAATGAAAAACTGTTTTTT
CASLPLGNEKLFF
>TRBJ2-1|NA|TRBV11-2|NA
TGTGCCAGCAGCTTAGATCCCCAGGCGGGTGAGCAGTTCTTC
CASSLDPQAGEQFF
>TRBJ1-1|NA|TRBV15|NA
TGTGCCACCAGCGCCCTTGGGACGGACACTGAAGCTTTCTTT
CATSALGTDTEAFF
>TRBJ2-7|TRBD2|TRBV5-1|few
TGCGCCAGCAGCTTGGAGCGGGGGGCCTCCTACGAGCAGTACTTC
CASSLERGASYEQYF
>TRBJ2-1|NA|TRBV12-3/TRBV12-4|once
TGTGCCAGCAGTCCACTTTTGACTCATGAGCAGTTCTTC
CASSPLLTHEQFF
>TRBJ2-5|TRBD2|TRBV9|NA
TGTGCCAGCAGCGCCACTCACTATAGACTAGCGGGGGGACAAGAGACCCAGTACTTC
CASSATHYRLAGGQETQYF
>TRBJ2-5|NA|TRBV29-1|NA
TGCAGCGTTGAAATTACCCAGCAGGGGGAGACCCAGTACTTC
CSVEITQQGETQYF